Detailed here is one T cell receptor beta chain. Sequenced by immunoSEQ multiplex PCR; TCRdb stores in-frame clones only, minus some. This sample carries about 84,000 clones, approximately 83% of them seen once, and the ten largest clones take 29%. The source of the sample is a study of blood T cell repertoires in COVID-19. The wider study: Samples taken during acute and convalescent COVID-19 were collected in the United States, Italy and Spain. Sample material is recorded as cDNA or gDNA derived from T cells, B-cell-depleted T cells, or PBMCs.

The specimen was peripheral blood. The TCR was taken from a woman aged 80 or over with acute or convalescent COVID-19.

The CDR3 nucleotides are TGTGCCACCAGTGATGCGCCTAGCACACACAATGAGCAGTTCTTC. Its translation: CATSDAPSTHNEQFF. This chain connects TRBV24-1 to TRBJ2-1; possibly TRBD2 for D (5 bases). CDR3 length equals 15 residues. Germline V gene sequence: CDR1 KGHDR, CDR2 SFDVKD. V shed 3 bases and J shed 5 bases, with 13 bases lying between them.